This TCR beta chain was profiled in a study of Tregs in tolerant kidney transplant recipients (dated by TCRdb to between 2018 and 2021). Study-wide context: TCRbeta sequencing was used in the study to identify donor-specific regulatory T cells before combined kidney and bone marrow transplantation, and the identified cells were then tracked after transplant. TCRbeta repertoire sequencing was used in a few healthy controls to compare several ways of expanding Tregs specific for an allogeneic donor.

CDR1 and CDR2 were assigned from the germline V gene (reference sequence) as LNHDA and SQIVND. The CDR3 runs 16 amino acids, cysteine and phenylalanine included. Of all the DNA, just the CDR3 is kept, 48 bases in frame from base 1. V was cut back by 3 bases and J by 0 bases, leaving a gap of 12 bases between them. Overall study outcomes, separate from this receptor: Biological reproducibility was not examined directly, but technical replication error appeared to be minimal. Because the study included only a small number of patients, the results must be confirmed in larger populations and under other immunosuppression protocols. Expanding Tregs with activated donor B cells appeared to identify the most biologically relevant and donor-specific TCRbeta repertoire.

Genomic DNA was extracted from sorted cells with the QIAGEN DNeasy Blood and Tissue Kit for TCRbeta CDR3 sequencing. High-throughput TCRbeta CDR3 sequencing, including PCR amplification with bias correction and internal controls, was performed commercially through immunoSEQ. Per the source publication's procedure: A unique productive TCRbeta sequence was defined by the CDR3 nucleotide sequence when primers matched, and otherwise by the CDR3 amino acid sequence together with the Vbeta and Jbeta genes. As a correction for sorting error, sequences shared between sorted populations at a frequency ratio of 2:1 or less were discarded, and the remaining shared sequences were assigned to the higher population. Donor-reactive sequences were defined as at least 5-fold expanded in CFSE-low cells versus unstimulated cells, with frequency of at least 0.01% in CFSE-low cells. Repertoire divergence was quantified by Jensen-Shannon divergence using the top 100 TCRbeta sequences ranked by frequency. For samples with multiple sequencing runs, sorting error was corrected in each run separately before the runs were combined. What TCRdb holds here is the immuneACCESS table cut down to in-frame rearrangements. Part of the clones is not present; checked against another copy, under half of the missing clones reflect an unresolved V gene, and the others are unexplained. The V and J calls and the clone size are those of that table, but D and trimming were determined from the DNA. The sample yields hundreds of thousands of clones; about 80% were counted once. The top ten hold around 0.6% of the sample.

Unstimulated Tregs (CD4+CD25+CD127-), CD4+ non-Tregs (CD4+CD25-), CD4 and CD8 cells were FACS-sorted from thawed PBMCs. Healthy control blood was obtained either as purchased buffy coats or from healthy volunteers. Healthy control blood was processed to PBMCs with a Ficoll density gradient and then cryopreserved, whereas patient PBMCs were collected both before and after transplant. Notes on this clone: Its antigen target is currently unknown. The input lacks base qualities; no much larger clone sits a single base away.

This clonotype originated in a human donor in good health. Rearrangement joined TRBV19 to TRBJ1-5; a tentative D match to TRBD1 spans 5 bases. Sequencing input: CD4+ T cells from blood. The nucleotide sequence reads TGTGCCAGTAGTATCCCTCGACAGAATAGCAATCAGCCCCAGCATTTT. It translates as CASSIPRQNSNQPQHF.